Listed here is a single TCR beta chain. Its specificity is not known. The data stem from a study of T cells in localized non-small cell lung cancer. Study results and caveats: The appearance of a median approximately 61 of the top 100 tumor clones was seen in adjacent lung. A denser population of T cells in blood accompanied longer overall survival. T cell clonality was highest in uninvolved adjacent lung, above tumor. Owing to sequencing of a solitary tumor region, heterogeneity cannot be discounted.

Assay: immunoSEQ multiplex PCR; the TCRdb copy retains only in-frame clones and omits some. The data hold over 45,000 clones, with roughly 90% observed a single time. The TCR originated in a man aged 35-75 years with stage I squamous cell lung carcinoma. This material consisted of peripheral blood, taken before any cancer treatment.

CDR3 in amino acids: CASSPGGREWNEQFF. Written as DNA, the CDR3 is TGTGCCAGCAGCCCCGGGGGGCGGGAGTGGAATGAGCAGTTCTTC. The V call is TRBV13, the J call TRBJ2-1; D might be TRBD2 (7 bases). The CDR3 runs to 15 residues. V dropped 5 bases and J dropped 7 bases, with 18 bases sitting between them. The germline V gene encodes CDR1 PRHDT and CDR2 FYEKMQ (reference sequence).